This T cell receptor (beta chain) was recovered during a study of T-cell memory formation after mild COVID-19. The wider study: The study found TCR clusters largely donor specific.

TCRdb passed the 5' RACE reads through MiXCR, listing each CDR3 protein once. The profile shows approximately 480,000 distinct CDR3 sequences, about 20% of them singletons. Of note for this clonotype: The antigen remains unidentified.

Points from the study as a whole: Contracting clones, day 15 to 85, had balanced CD4/CD8, and later expanders favored CD4+. Researchers could not confirm that second-wave clones peaking on day 37 targeted SARS-CoV-2. Some clones that responded turned up in pre-infection memory, which suggests that cross-reactive memory joined in.

V lost 2 bases, J lost 4 bases, and 11 bases lay in between. Looked up from germline, CDR1 is LGHDT and CDR2 is YNNKEL (reference sequence). The CDR3 has 14 amino acids. The sequencing sample was made of PBMCs or a T cell subset sorted from them (not recorded which). The clonotype originates from an adult woman who had mild COVID-19 (a few samples of this study predate the infection). Cell type and time point are not known. V is TRBV3-1 and J is TRBJ1-1, with a tentative D call TRBD1 (5 bases). The chain's CDR3 is CASSQSLRGTEAFF. CDR3 in DNA: TGTGCCAGCAGCCAAAGCTTAAGGGGCACTGAAGCTTTCTTT.